This TCR beta chain was retrieved from a study of cytomegalovirus exposure and HLA in healthy donors. Germline V gene sequence: CDR1 SGHRS, CDR2 YFSETQ. J was trimmed by 5 bases and V by 0 bases; bases with no gene match: 1. The CDR3 contains 14 residues. With respect to this clone: The target antigen is unknown.

Study-level findings and limits: In vitro, a few CMV-associated chains proved specific for CMV antigens. As a later analysis showed, a missense DCLRE1C variant was linked to trimming of TCR beta V- and J-genes. The study labeled 150 or so TCR beta chains cytomegalovirus-associated.

13 Jbeta primers and 60 Vbeta primers were used for the PCR. Assay used: immunoSEQ multiplex PCR; TCRdb lists only in-frame clones, some missing. The sample has about 220,000 clones; approximately 82% are singletons. The sequence came from a man aged 18 to 35 in good health and CMV-seronegative. Source material: PBMCs. The V and J genes are TRBV5-1 and TRBJ1-5, with TRBD1 identical over 8 bases. In nucleotides, the CDR3 is TGCGCCAGCAGCTTGGCAGGGGGCGATCAGCCCCAGCATTTT. It is translated as CASSLAGGDQPQHF.